This T cell receptor beta chain derives from a study of T cells in Graves' hyperthyroidism and ophthalmopathy (dated by TCRdb to the late 2010s). Study-wide context: Peripheral blood was sampled at the time of initial diagnosis, prior to any treatment. To identify TCR V-J signatures that set the groups apart, the researchers used a discovery cohort of more than 95 patients, made up of around 40 with Graves' ophthalmopathy and 55 to 65 with stable Graves' hyperthyroidism. The paper reports TCR Vbeta CDR3 sequencing of fewer than 150 peripheral blood samples: approximately 43 ophthalmopathy, under 80 hyperthyroidism and 17 progressor patients. The study also compared thyroid tissue and blood T-cell repertoires from about 6 Graves' hyperthyroidism patients. Once sampling was done, hyperthyroidism patients were given methimazole at a starting dose of 30 mg daily, whereas ophthalmopathy patients were given high-dose intravenous methylprednisolone. The roughly 91 discovery patients were randomly divided into training and test sets at a 7:3 ratio. Whether ophthalmopathy could be predicted prospectively was tested in an independent validation cohort made up of under 20 hyperthyroidism patients plus 17 patients who later progressed to ophthalmopathy. Broad study findings and their caveats: A model built on a 13 V-J signature distinguished ophthalmopathy from stable hyperthyroidism, reaching roughly 88% sensitivity and approximately 81% specificity in cross-validation and 80%/75% in testing. During validation, the model predicted progression to ophthalmopathy a median of about 5.9 months ahead of onset, with more than 55% sensitivity and almost 75% specificity. No statistical method was used to set the sample size in advance, and investigators knew the group allocation. Blood samples also contained most of the expanded thyroid clonotypes (frequency above 0.001), which suggests that blood repertoires may reflect thyroid immune responses.

TCR beta CDR3 regions were amplified from RNA transcripts. A first-round RT-PCR of the TCR CDR3 used the HTBI primer set with the Qiagen OneStep RT-PCR kit. The libraries were constructed in a second round of multiplex PCR and then size-selected and purified. Sequencing of the libraries was done on an Illumina HiSeq2000 using paired-end 100 bp reads. The original methods were these. SOAPnuke was used to process the raw data, throwing out any read that contained adapters or uncalled bases, had a mean Phred below 15, or lacked an exact constant-primer or identifier match. COPE v1.2.5 was used to merge the high-quality paired reads, and each unique nucleotide sequence was defined as a clonotype. Clonotypes were aligned to IMGT TRBV, TRBD and TRBJ reference segments using MiTCR v1.1. The analysis included only V-J combinations with a frequency above 0.0001, which together covered roughly 99% of the repertoires. The TCS score was defined as the ratio of F50 (clonal expansion) to E x V (chaos), calculated using BLOSUM62-based TCRdist between CDR3 peptides within each V-J. Welch's t-statistics and random forest reduced some 510 V-J features to 13, which were used in a naive Bayes classifier (R e1071). TCRdb reran the public reads through fastp at Q25 and MiXCR, keeping productive beta chains. CDR3 protein duplicates are merged, each entry listing the most common genes and DNA. The V and J calls shown here were made by TCRdb, not taken from the authors' results. This sample has around 600,000 distinct CDR3 sequences in its table, and 12% to 15% of those were observed once. The ten biggest clones cover roughly 7.1% of the sample.

In the ophthalmopathy patients, disease was moderately to severely active, with a Clinical Activity Score of 3 or more, a NOSPECS grade of 4 or more, and a duration of less than 3 months. Exclusion was applied to patients with uncontrolled infections, other autoimmune diseases, pregnancy or lactation. Diagnoses were established on the basis of clinical symptoms, serum thyroxine and TRAb, thyroid ultrasound, and orbital computed tomography. PBMCs were separated from 10 ml of fresh peripheral blood using Ficoll-Paque density gradient centrifugation. Total RNA was extracted with Trizol reagent, and quality was checked on an Agilent 2100 Bioanalyzer. This clonotype was picked up many times. What antigen it recognizes has not been identified. No quality values exist for individual bases; no much larger clone is one base distant. CDR1 and CDR2, per the germline V gene, are MNHNS and SASEGT. V and J are truncated by 10 bases and 0 bases respectively, leaving an intervening sequence of 18 bases. The CDR3 numbers 15 residues from cysteine through phenylalanine. The sequence is cut down to CDR3 DNA, 45 bases in frame from base 1.

The sequence links TRBV6-1 to TRBJ1-2; no D gene can be assigned with confidence. Specimen: blood. This receptor was identified in a woman between 18 and 29 years old with Graves' ophthalmopathy. The CDR3 in this case is CAIQSPSTANYGYTF. The DNA is TGTGCCATCCAAAGCCCTAGTACTGCTAACTATGGCTACACCTTC.